Detailed here is one TCR beta chain. No antigen is known for it. The assay was immunoSEQ multiplex PCR, and TCRdb's table has in-frame clones only and misses some. The table records about 49,000 clones, approximately 79% of them present only once. This sample stems from a study of OX40 agonist ivuxolimab in advanced cancers. Across the study: Administration of intravenous ivuxolimab to patients occurred every 2 weeks at 0.01 to 10 mg/kg. Dose-escalation subjects each had hepatocellular carcinoma, melanoma, renal cell or head and neck cancer.

V was shortened by 0 bases and J by 8 bases, with 10 bases between the two germline ends. The CDR3 spans 13 residues. The germline V gene encodes CDR1 LNHNV and CDR2 YYDKDF (reference sequence). Study observations and caveats: CD4+ T cells averaged fewer expanded clones than CD8+ T cells.

The sequence was collected from an adult with an advanced solid tumor such as melanoma, head and neck, liver or kidney cancer. The chain links TRBV15 to TRBJ1-1; a weak D match, TRBD1 (5 bases). This specimen was CD4+ or CD8+ T cells sorted from blood, taken in a trial of the OX40 agonist ivuxolimab. The CDR3 coding sequence is TGTGCCACCAGCAGAGACAGGGCGGGGGAAGCTTTCTTT. It translates to CATSRDRAGEAFF.